The 27 T cell receptor beta chains given below trace back to one sample, sequenced in a study of technical replicates of blood from several donors (dated by TCRdb to between 2016 and 2019). Libraries were prepared through the immunoSEQ multiplex PCR assay. TCRdb obtained this table from immuneACCESS and retained in-frame rearrangements with V and J assigned. These tables miss some clones; where compared with another copy, unresolved V genes account for less than half of the shortfall, and the remainder is unexplained. A total of tens of thousands of clones appear in this sample, almost 98% of them only once. The ten largest clones capture approximately 0.2% of the sample. What was sequenced was T cells isolated from PBMCs. These receptors originate from a human donor in good health.

V and J are TRBV6-5 and TRBJ1-4; D is possibly TRBD1 (6 bases). The V gene lost 1 base and the J gene lost 7 bases, with 16 bases spanning the gap. This CDR3 has 16 amino acids. The germline V gene encodes CDR1 MNHEY and CDR2 SVGAGI. CDR3: CASSYFRDTTGEKLFF. The DNA for the CDR3 is TGTGCCAGCAGTTACTTCCGGGACACGACGGGTGAAAAACTGTTTTTT.

This rearrangement joins TRBV6-1 to TRBJ1-2, with D possibly being TRBD1 (5 bases). Per the germline V gene, CDR1 is MNHNS and CDR2 is SASEGT. The CDR3 has 13 amino acids. Trimming removed 5 bases at V and 6 bases at J, with 13 bases between. CDR3 DNA sequence: TGTGCCAGCAGTTTTCTCGACAGAGATGGCTACACCTTC. Encoded protein: CASSFLDRDGYTF.

V gene TRBV6-5 combines with J gene TRBJ1-2; weak D call: TRBD1 (6 bases). The CDR3 contains 13 residues. Deletions cut 3 bases from V and 3 bases from J, with 8 bases between. Germline CDR1 is MNHEY and CDR2 is SVGAGI. The chain's CDR3 is CASSYGGYYGYTF. The DNA for the CDR3 is TGTGCCAGCAGTTATGGGGGCTACTATGGCTACACCTTC.

The rearrangement links TRBV4-2 to TRBJ2-4, with TRBD1 identical over 8 bases. Germline CDR1 LGHNA, CDR2 YNFKEQ. This CDR3 spans 16 amino acids. Trimming cost V 0 bases and J 8 bases; bases outside gene matches: 9. The CDR3 reads CASSQETAGGEYIQYF. The CDR3 bases are TGTGCCAGCAGCCAAGAAACCGCAGGGGGCGAGTACATTCAGTACTTC.

This rearrangement joins TRBV19 to TRBJ1-2; 8 bases agree with TRBD1. The CDR3 is 16 residues long. Per the germline V gene, CDR1 is LNHDA and CDR2 is SQIVND (reference sequence). V shed 2 bases and J 3 bases; nucleotides not matched to a gene: 8. CDR3 residues: CASSILETGAYYGYTF. Here the CDR3 DNA reads TGTGCCAGTAGTATATTGGAGACAGGGGCCTACTATGGCTACACCTTC.

The chain couples TRBV14 to TRBJ2-3; 7 bases align to TRBD2. CDR3 length equals 15 residues. CDR1 and CDR2 from the germline V gene are SGHDN and FVKESK. J was trimmed by 0 bases and V by 5 bases; bases with no gene match: 5. CDR3 sequence: CASSYWGGSTDTQYF. Written as DNA, the CDR3 is TGTGCCAGCAGCTACTGGGGGGGGAGCACAGATACGCAGTATTTT.

The chain carries TRBV6-1 and TRBJ1-5; D remains unclear. V was shortened by 3 bases and J by 0 bases, with 3 bases between the two germline ends. There are 13 residues in the CDR3. CDR1 is MNHNS, CDR2 SASEGT, per germline. The CDR3 nucleotides read TGTGCCAGCAGTGATAATAGCAATCAGCCCCAGCATTTT. Its translation: CASSDNSNQPQHF.

The chain links TRBV27 to TRBJ1-5; D is undetermined. Germline V gene sequence: CDR1 MNHEY, CDR2 SMNVEV (reference sequence). V lost 0 bases and J 0 bases, leaving 9 bases between the germline ends. This CDR3 region has 16 residues. CDR3 coding DNA: TGTGCCAGCAGTTTATCCCCAACAGATAGCAATCAGCCCCAGCATTTT. It translates to CASSLSPTDSNQPQHF.

V and J are TRBV4-1 and TRBJ2-7; D might be TRBD2 (6 bases). Germline V gene sequence: CDR1 MGHRA, CDR2 YSYEKL. The CDR3 has 16 amino acids. V lost 2 bases and J 2 bases, leaving 16 bases between the germline ends. The CDR3 DNA follows: TGCGCCAGCAGCCAAAACCCGGCGGGAAATGCCTACGAGCAGTACTTC. As protein: CASSQNPAGNAYEQYF.

The chain has TRBV28 and TRBJ2-1; possibly TRBD1 for D (6 bases). The germline CDR1 and CDR2 sequences are MDHEN and SYDVKM. This CDR3 has 14 residues. Trimming cost V 4 bases and J 6 bases, with 13 bases left between them. This chain's CDR3 is CASSSLTGINEQFF. The CDR3 coding sequence is TGTGCCAGCAGTTCCTTGACAGGAATCAATGAGCAGTTCTTC.

This rearrangement joins TRBV27 to TRBJ2-7, with D possibly being TRBD1 (6 bases). With 10 bases removed from V and 4 bases from J, the gap between germline ends came to 23 bases. This CDR3 region has 15 residues. Germline assignment: CDR1 MNHEY and CDR2 SMNVEV (reference sequence). Here the CDR3 reads CATKRPGANLYEQYF. The CDR3 bases are TGTGCCACCAAAAGGCCAGGGGCAAATCTTTACGAGCAGTACTTC.

The chain is built from TRBV2 and TRBJ1-6; D is perhaps TRBD1 (5 bases). Germline V CDR1 and CDR2: SNHLY, FYNNEI. V was clipped by 8 bases and J by 13 bases, with 15 bases between them. The CDR3 loop spans 12 amino acids. DNA for the CDR3: TGTGCCAGCCGCGGCAGGGAGGTCCCCCTCCACTTT. It yields the protein CASRGREVPLHF.

This clone was recorded only once. The genes are TRBV4-2 and TRBJ1-1, with TRBD1 matching 10 bases. Germline V gene data show CDR1 as LGHNA and CDR2 as YNFKEQ. With V trimmed by 4 bases and J by 5 bases, 10 bases remained unmatched. CDR3 length: 16 residues. CDR3 bases: TGTGCCAGCAGCCCAGAGCCCGGGACAGGGGAAACTGAAGCTTTCTTT. Translated: CASSPEPGTGETEAFF.

This sequence joins TRBV27 and TRBJ2-3; the match to TRBD2 covers 8 bases. The CDR3 spans 13 residues. Trimming took 4 bases from V and 9 from J; bases not matched to a gene: 6. Germline CDR1 and CDR2: MNHEY and SMNVEV (reference sequence). CDR3 protein: CASSYGGAGTQYF. Written as DNA, the CDR3 is TGTGCCAGCAGTTACGGGGGGGCTGGGACGCAGTATTTT.

V is TRBV11-2 and J is TRBJ2-1, with TRBD2 as a possible D gene (6 bases). CDR3 length: 16 amino acids. V was clipped by 5 bases and J by 8 bases, with 22 bases between them. CDR1 SGHAT and CDR2 FQNNGV come from the germline V gene. CDR3 nucleotide sequence: TGTGCCAGCAGCCCGACCCTAGCTGGAGGGCGGGATGAGCAGTTCTTC. This sequence encodes CASSPTLAGGRDEQFF.

CDR3 sequence reads: CASSPLGVGGTTDTQYF. CDR3 bases: TGTGCCAGCAGCCCCCTGGGTGTAGGCGGCACCACAGATACGCAGTATTTT. V and J are TRBV7-2 and TRBJ2-3; no definite D call. The V and J ends lost 5 bases and 2 bases respectively, with 20 bases between them. Germline CDR1 is SGHTA and CDR2 is FQGNSA. The CDR3 has 17 residues.

V and J are TRBV5-1 and TRBJ2-7; 10 positions match TRBD2. The CDR3 has 14 residues. Germline CDR1 is SGHRS and CDR2 is YFSETQ. Losses at the gene ends were 4 bases for V and 2 bases for J; bases not matched to a gene: 3. CDR3 sequence reads: CASSPTSGAYEQYF. The DNA of the CDR3 is TGCGCCAGCAGCCCTACTAGCGGGGCCTACGAGCAGTACTTC.

The V call is TRBV28, the J call TRBJ1-5; no clear D gene. Germline V gene sequence: CDR1 MDHEN, CDR2 SYDVKM. V lost 10 bases and J 4 bases, leaving 14 bases between the germline ends. The CDR3 sequence is 13 residues long. This chain's CDR3 is CAMQRSPNQPQHF. The CDR3, as DNA: TGTGCCATGCAGAGGAGCCCTAATCAGCCCCAGCATTTT.

The V gene is TRBV30, the J gene TRBJ1-1; D unclear. V lost 2 bases to trimming and J lost 10 bases, with 14 bases between them. The CDR3 has 12 amino acids. Germline lookup yields CDR1 GTSNPN and CDR2 SVGIG (reference sequence). The CDR3 region has the DNA TGTGCCTGGAGTATTACCAGGCATTTAGCTTTCTTT. It specifies CAWSITRHLAFF.

The chain has TRBV2 and TRBJ1-4; 7 bases align to TRBD1. This CDR3 region has 20 residues. Losses at the gene ends were 6 bases for V and 0 bases for J; bases not matched to a gene: 19. Germline-derived CDR1 and CDR2 are SNHLY and FYNNEI. The CDR3 reads CASRPSNRGPLIATNEKLFF. CDR3 in DNA: TGTGCCAGCAGGCCCTCAAACAGGGGACCCCTCATTGCAACTAATGAAAAACTGTTTTTT.

This rearrangement joins TRBV4-2 to TRBJ2-7; D possibly corresponds to TRBD1 (5 bases). The CDR3 is 17 residues long. CDR1 is LGHNA and CDR2 is YNFKEQ in the germline V gene. Trimming cost V 0 bases and J 4 bases, with 19 bases left between them. DNA of the CDR3: TGTGCCAGCAGCCAAGATAGTTACGGACATACGGAGTACGAGCAGTACTTC. Translating gives CASSQDSYGHTEYEQYF.

The V call is TRBV19, the J call TRBJ2-5, with D perhaps matching TRBD1 (5 bases). V lost 5 bases, J lost 0 bases, and 13 bases lay in between. The length of the CDR3 is 15 residues. Germline V gives CDR1 LNHDA, CDR2 SQIVND (reference sequence). The CDR3 region is CASSLRQKYQETQYF. The CDR3 DNA is TGTGCCAGTAGTCTGCGACAGAAGTACCAAGAGACCCAGTACTTC.

This chain joins TRBV11-2 and TRBJ2-5; 8 bases fit TRBD2. The CDR3 is made up of 16 amino acids. The V gene's germline CDR1 is SGHAT and CDR2 FQNNGV. V trimming: 1 base; J trimming: 5 bases; junction bases outside the gene matches: 9. The CDR3 DNA follows: TGTGCCAGCAGCTTAGGAGATCGGGGGGGGAGGGAGACCCAGTACTTC. Protein sequence: CASSLGDRGGRETQYF.

CDR3 bases: TGCAGTTGTGGCGGAGGAGGGGACATTCAGTACTTC. Translating it yields CSCGGGGDIQYF. This chain links TRBV29-1 with TRBJ2-4, with D possibly TRBD2 on 6 matching bases. Germline V lookup: CDR1 SQVTM, CDR2 ANQGSEA. This CDR3 spans 12 amino acids.

The chain employs TRBV19 and TRBJ2-7; the match to TRBD2 covers 16 bases. CDR1 and CDR2 (germline): LNHDA, SQIVND (reference sequence). V shed 4 bases, J shed 0 bases, and the junction held 6 bases outside the gene matches. The CDR3 covers 18 residues. The CDR3 region is CASSKGLAGGPSSYEQYF. CDR3 sequence (DNA): TGTGCCAGTAGTAAGGGACTAGCGGGGGGGCCTTCCTCCTACGAGCAGTACTTC.

This clone is a singleton in its sample. This chain uses TRBV19 with TRBJ2-5; D perhaps matches TRBD2 (6 bases). Germline V lookup: CDR1 LNHDA, CDR2 SQIVND (reference sequence). V lost 5 bases, J lost 5 bases, and 9 bases lay in between. The CDR3 has 12 amino acids. The CDR3 loop is CASSPSEETQYF. For the CDR3, the DNA is TGTGCCAGTAGTCCTAGCGAGGAGACCCAGTACTTC.

The chain couples TRBV9 to TRBJ1-2; TRBD1 matches 7 bases. Germline lookup yields CDR1 SGDLS and CDR2 YYNGEE. J gave up 8 bases and V 3 bases, and 7 bases lay outside the gene matches. The CDR3 loop spans 13 amino acids. The CDR3 loop reads CASSGTTGYGYTF. The CDR3 region has the DNA TGTGCCAGCAGCGGGACGACAGGGTACGGCTACACCTTC.